A few counts support the clone carrying this TCR beta chain. The antigen is undetermined. This entry belongs to a study of identical twins. Findings and caveats of the study: The abundant beta clonotypes from cord blood had fewer insertions, and memory repertoires had none of this. Monozygotic twin pairs showed more out-of-frame TCR alpha sharing than models estimated.

The CDR3 totals 14 residues. Germline V CDR1 and CDR2: SGDLS, YYNGEE. Trimming removed 3 bases from V and 6 bases from J; junction bases left unmatched: 5. Unique molecular identifiers were present on the cDNA, and a universal primer site came from template switching. Via MiXCR, TCRdb re-called the 5' RACE reads, giving one row per CDR3 protein. The data show 210,000 or so distinct CDR3 sequences, approximately 8.3% seen once. These records were also assigned to another study, of yellow fever vaccine responses in identical twins. This second study notes: Among the twins, the vaccine T cell response reportedly seemed partly convergent and partly personalized.

The sequencing sample was made of memory (CD45RO+) T cells sorted from blood. The TCR originated in a woman between 18 and 29 years old in good health. V and J are TRBV9 and TRBJ1-1, with 10 nucleotides matching TRBD1. CDR3 in amino acids: CASSEGTGDPEAFF. The CDR3 DNA reads as TGTGCCAGCAGCGAGGGGACAGGGGACCCTGAAGCTTTCTTT.